This TCR beta chain was retrieved from a study of shared clonotypes between healthy human individuals. Memory CD4+ cells were the fraction left after CD45RA+ naive selection. Each replicate PCR on the sorted subsets used roughly 190 ng DNA (approximately 33,000 T cell genomes). Only in-frame clones appear in the TCRdb table, and some are missing; sequencing was by immunoSEQ multiplex PCR. The sample consists of some 1.5 million clones, 98% of them appearing once. Trimming removed 6 bases from V and 3 bases from J, with 8 bases in between. The CDR3 length is 12 residues. Germline V gene sequence: CDR1 MNHNY, CDR2 SVGAGI (reference sequence).

The genes are TRBV6-6 and TRBJ2-5, with TRBD2 as a possible D gene (6 bases). Sequencing was carried out using naive CD4+ T cells sorted from blood. Sample subset: CD45RA+ positively selected. The clonotype originates from a man aged 25 to 40 in good health. CDR3 sequence: CASSWGEETQYF. CDR3 coding DNA: TGTGCCAGCAGCTGGGGGGAAGAGACCCAGTACTTC.